This T cell receptor beta chain originates from a study of T cells after yellow fever vaccination. Germline CDR1 SGHTA, CDR2 FQGNSA. This CDR3 has 12 residues. Deletions cut 7 bases from V and 8 bases from J, with 12 bases between. General study findings and limits: Booster samples showed a return of most primary-vaccination clones (around 96% CD4, approximately 88% CD8). Only a small proportion of the clonotypes turned up in both the CD4 and the CD8 compartments, likely arising from convergent recombination. Contaminants from the bulk population, in the form of abundant clonotypes, could be found in FACS-sorted repertoires.

A process of 5'RACE template switching, which added a universal primer site and UMIs, was used to make TCR cDNA. Using its own MiXCR run on the 5' RACE reads, TCRdb lists one record per CDR3 protein. The sample records 150,000 or so distinct CDR3 sequences, about 7% being singletons. On this clonotype: Antigen specificity is unknown.

The chain has TRBV7-2 and TRBJ1-3; D unclear. This sample comprised CD4+ T cells sorted from PBMCs, obtained less than 6 days after the first yellow fever vaccination. This TCR was sampled from a man in his late teens or twenties who received the YFV17D yellow fever vaccine. CDR3 sequence: CASTNRFDTIYF. CDR3 bases: TGTGCCAGCACCAACCGATTTGACACCATATATTTT.